The 22 T cell receptor beta chains given below trace back to one sample, sequenced in a study of blood T cell repertoires in COVID-19. This table comes from immunoSEQ multiplex PCR, and its TCRdb copy is limited to in-frame clones, with some not included. The sample has 150,000 to 200,000 clones, about nine tenths seen once; the top ten hold about 0.77%. The sequencing input was PBMCs or T cells enriched from blood (not recorded which). The receptor source for this set is a woman in her late teens or twenties who had recovered from COVID-19.

V and J are TRBV27 and TRBJ2-7; 7 bases agree with TRBD1. The CDR3 spans 14 residues. The V segment lost 6 bases and the J segment 2 bases; nucleotides outside the gene matches: 7. From germline, CDR1 is MNHEY and CDR2 SMNVEV (reference sequence). The CDR3 DNA reads TGTGCCAGCAGCAAGACCGGGACAGCCTACGAGCAGTACTTC. This encodes CASSKTGTAYEQYF.

The chain joins TRBV5-4 to TRBJ2-7; 11 positions agree with TRBD2. The CDR3 is 15 residues long. Per the germline V gene, CDR1 is SGHNT and CDR2 is YYREEE (reference sequence). V shed 4 bases and J 4 bases; nucleotides not matched to a gene: 7. CDR3 protein: CASSPGGLAGYEQYF. In nucleotides, the CDR3 is TGTGCCAGCAGCCCCGGTGGACTAGCGGGTTACGAGCAGTACTTC.

The rearrangement links TRBV7-8 to TRBJ1-1; weak D call: TRBD1 (6 bases). Trimming cost V 6 bases and J 4 bases, with 15 bases left between them. CDR1 and CDR2 from the germline V gene are SGHVS and FQNEAQ. The CDR3 spans 14 residues. The CDR3 nucleotides are TGTGCCAGCAGGAACAGGGAGATAGGCACTGAAGCTTTCTTT. It translates to CASRNREIGTEAFF.

This rearrangement joins TRBV9 to TRBJ2-3; no clear D gene. This CDR3 contains 12 residues. Trimming removed 4 bases from V and 2 bases from J, with 5 bases in between. Germline CDR1 and CDR2: SGDLS and YYNGEE. The CDR3 is CASSPYTDTQYF. CDR3 DNA sequence: TGTGCCAGCAGCCCGTACACAGATACGCAGTATTTT.

J is TRBJ2-7 and V is TRBV28, with 8 bases matching TRBD2. CDR3 size: 18 residues. V dropped 5 bases and J dropped 4; count of bases not matched to a gene: 19. CDR1 is MDHEN and CDR2 is SYDVKM in the germline V gene. The CDR3 is CASSPGAGGILKSYEQYF. The CDR3 DNA follows: TGTGCCAGCAGTCCGGGGGCGGGAGGAATCCTCAAATCATACGAGCAGTACTTC.

The genes are TRBV2 and TRBJ2-1, with TRBD2 matching 7 bases. The CDR3 runs 15 residues. Germline CDR1 reads SNHLY; CDR2 reads FYNNEI. J was trimmed by 4 bases and V by 7 bases; bases with no gene match: 10. The CDR3 DNA follows: TGTGCCAGCAAGGTGGACGGGACTACATACAATGAGCAGTTCTTC. Translated: CASKVDGTTYNEQFF.

The chain combines TRBV2 with TRBJ2-1, with a possible D match to TRBD2 (5 bases). The V end was cut by 6 bases, the J end by 4 bases, with 16 bases between. Germline CDR1 and CDR2: SNHLY and FYNNEI. The CDR3 contains 15 residues. DNA of the CDR3: TGTGCCAGCAGGAGGGTGGGGTGGAATTACAATGAGCAGTTCTTC. This sequence encodes CASRRVGWNYNEQFF.

The chain is built from TRBV11-2 and TRBJ2-2, with 12 nucleotides matching TRBD2. The CDR3 is 15 residues long. Per germline, CDR1 SGHAT and CDR2 FQNNGV. V trimming: 5 bases; J trimming: 5 bases; junction bases outside the gene matches: 3. The CDR3 loop is CASSPGLAGTGELFF. As DNA, the CDR3 is TGTGCCAGCAGCCCTGGACTAGCGGGAACCGGGGAGCTGTTTTTT.

The genes are TRBV7-9 and TRBJ2-3; D is possibly TRBD2 (5 bases). The germline V and J ends were trimmed by 5 bases and 0 bases, with 15 bases remaining between them. The CDR3 has 16 residues. The germline CDR1 and CDR2 sequences are SEHNR and FQNEAQ (reference sequence). CDR3 amino acids: CASSGGGLISTDTQYF. The CDR3 DNA reads as TGTGCCAGCAGCGGAGGCGGTCTCATCAGCACAGATACGCAGTATTTT.

The rearrangement joins TRBV12-3 or TRBV12-4 to TRBJ2-5; tentative D call: TRBD1 (6 bases). Trimming took 5 bases from V and 3 from J, leaving 7 bases between them. The CDR3 loop spans 12 amino acids. CDR3: CASSGQKETQYF. The CDR3 DNA follows: TGTGCCAGCAGTGGACAGAAAGAGACCCAGTACTTC.

This chain links TRBV4-1 with TRBJ1-2, with D hard to call. This CDR3 region has 14 residues. V lost 4 bases to trimming and J lost 1 base, with 10 bases between them. Germline V gives CDR1 MGHRA, CDR2 YSYEKL. The CDR3 protein is CASSPRTDNYGYTF. The CDR3 DNA reads TGCGCCAGCAGCCCGCGGACTGATAACTATGGCTACACCTTC.

V usage is TRBV27 and J usage is TRBJ2-7; D ambiguous. Germline assignment: CDR1 MNHEY and CDR2 SMNVEV (reference sequence). There are 15 residues in the CDR3. The V and J ends lost 3 bases and 9 bases respectively, with 21 bases between them. The CDR3: CASSFDPSSVYGQYF. As DNA, the CDR3 is TGTGCCAGCAGTTTTGATCCTTCCTCGGTGTATGGGCAGTACTTC.

This clone was seen just once. The gene calls are TRBV16 and TRBJ2-7; D not resolved. Germline V gene sequence: CDR1 KGHSY, CDR2 FQNENV. The CDR3 spans 11 residues. Deletions cut 5 bases from V and 3 bases from J, with 5 bases between. As DNA, the CDR3 is TGTGCCAGCAGCGAGGACTACGAGCAGTACTTC. Its protein is CASSEDYEQYF.

The chain is built from TRBV5-5 and TRBJ2-5; 7 bases are shared with TRBD2. The CDR3 is made up of 17 amino acids. The germline gives CDR1 SGHKS, CDR2 YYEKEE (reference sequence). V shed 1 base, J shed 5 bases, and the junction held 14 bases outside the gene matches. The CDR3 here is CASSLRGGELKGETQYF. The CDR3, as DNA: TGTGCCAGCAGCTTGAGGGGAGGGGAACTAAAAGGGGAGACCCAGTACTTC.

The rearrangement joins TRBV7-3 to TRBJ2-2; D is unclear. The V gene's germline CDR1 is SGHTA and CDR2 FQGTGA. The V and J ends lost 4 bases and 6 bases respectively, with 9 bases between them. This CDR3 spans 13 amino acids. Here the CDR3 reads CASSSIVAGELFF. In DNA, the CDR3 is TGTGCCAGCAGCTCCATAGTTGCCGGGGAGCTGTTTTTT.

This clone was detected once. The rearrangement uses TRBV5-4 and TRBJ2-7; no firm D call. Germline lookup yields CDR1 SGHNT and CDR2 YYREEE (reference sequence). With 3 bases removed from V and 7 bases from J, the gap between germline ends came to 11 bases. The CDR3 totals 12 residues. The CDR3 DNA sequence: TGTGCCAGCAGCTCAATCGTCGGGGAGCAGTACTTC. Its protein is CASSSIVGEQYF. Full variable domain (remainder filled in from reference TRBV5-4 and TRBJ2-7): ETGVTQSPTHLIKTRGQQVTLRCSSQSGHNTVSWYQQALGQGPQFIFQYYREEENGRGNFPPRFSGLQFPNYSSELNVNALELDDSALYLCASSSIVGEQYFGPGTRLTVT.

This clone was recorded only once. The gene calls are TRBV3-1 (or the pseudogene TRBV3-2) and TRBJ2-5; D might be TRBD2 (5 bases). Trimming took 3 bases from V and 5 from J, leaving 16 bases between them. This CDR3 contains 15 residues. Looked up from germline, CDR1 is LGHDT and CDR2 is YNNKEL (reference sequence). The CDR3 DNA is TGTGCCAGCAGCCAGAACCGGGGTGTGTCGGAGACCCAGTACTTC. The encoded protein is CASSQNRGVSETQYF.

The chain employs TRBV6-5 and TRBJ2-2, with D perhaps TRBD2 (7 bases). Deletions cut 6 bases from V and 4 bases from J, with 15 bases between. The CDR3 is 15 residues long. Germline V CDR1 and CDR2: MNHEY, SVGAGI. This CDR3 reads CASRGEGDTTGELFF. Here the CDR3 DNA reads TGTGCCAGCAGGGGGGAGGGGGACACCACCGGGGAGCTGTTTTTT.

This clone occurred once. This chain links TRBV6-5 with TRBJ1-5, with TRBD1 identical over 8 bases. The germline V gene encodes CDR1 MNHEY and CDR2 SVGAGI. CDR3 length: 15 amino acids. V trimming: 4 bases; J trimming: 2 bases; junction bases outside the gene matches: 4. The CDR3, as DNA: TGTGCCAGCAGTTCCAGGGGGCGAGGCAATCAGCCCCAGCATTTT. Translation gives CASSSRGRGNQPQHF.

DNA for the CDR3: TGTGCCAGCAGCGTAGCCCAGGGGGCGGGGGAGCAGTACTTC. Translated, it gives CASSVAQGAGEQYF. V gene TRBV9 combines with J gene TRBJ2-7; TRBD1 matches at 8 bases. From germline, CDR1 is SGDLS and CDR2 YYNGEE. CDR3 length: 14 amino acids. Germline trimming cut 0 bases from V and 7 bases from J; bases unmatched to any gene: 6.

The chain couples TRBV24-1 to TRBJ2-2, with TRBD1 as a possible D gene (6 bases). Germline V gives CDR1 KGHDR, CDR2 SFDVKD. CDR3 length: 13 residues. V was cut by 6 bases and J by 7 bases, with 11 bases left in between. CDR3 DNA sequence: TGTGCCACCAGTCCTGGGGGCAACGGGGAGCTGTTTTTT. Translation: CATSPGGNGELFF.

The V and J genes are TRBV10-2 and TRBJ2-1; possible D gene TRBD2, 6 bases. The CDR3 covers 13 residues. V was cut by 6 bases and J by 7 bases, with 13 bases left in between. Per germline, CDR1 WSHSY and CDR2 SAAADI. The CDR3 DNA is TGCGCCAGCAGACCCGTAGCGGAAAATGAGCAGTTCTTC. This gives the protein CASRPVAENEQFF.